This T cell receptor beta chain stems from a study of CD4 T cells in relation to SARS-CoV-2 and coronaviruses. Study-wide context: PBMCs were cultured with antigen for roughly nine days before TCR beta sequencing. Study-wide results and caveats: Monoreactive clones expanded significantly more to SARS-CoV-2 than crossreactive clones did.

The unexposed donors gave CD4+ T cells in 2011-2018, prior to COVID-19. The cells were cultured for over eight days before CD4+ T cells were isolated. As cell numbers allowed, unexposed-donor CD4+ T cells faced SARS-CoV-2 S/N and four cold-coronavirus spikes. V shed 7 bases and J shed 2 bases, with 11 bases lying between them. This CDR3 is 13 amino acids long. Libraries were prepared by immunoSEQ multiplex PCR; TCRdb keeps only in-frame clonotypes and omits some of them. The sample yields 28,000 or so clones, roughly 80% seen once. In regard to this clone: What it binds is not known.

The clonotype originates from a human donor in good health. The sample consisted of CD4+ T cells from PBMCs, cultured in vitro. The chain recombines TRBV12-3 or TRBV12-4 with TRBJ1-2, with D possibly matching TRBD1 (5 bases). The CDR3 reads CASTETENYGYTF. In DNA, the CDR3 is TGTGCCAGCACCGAGACAGAAAACTATGGCTACACCTTC.